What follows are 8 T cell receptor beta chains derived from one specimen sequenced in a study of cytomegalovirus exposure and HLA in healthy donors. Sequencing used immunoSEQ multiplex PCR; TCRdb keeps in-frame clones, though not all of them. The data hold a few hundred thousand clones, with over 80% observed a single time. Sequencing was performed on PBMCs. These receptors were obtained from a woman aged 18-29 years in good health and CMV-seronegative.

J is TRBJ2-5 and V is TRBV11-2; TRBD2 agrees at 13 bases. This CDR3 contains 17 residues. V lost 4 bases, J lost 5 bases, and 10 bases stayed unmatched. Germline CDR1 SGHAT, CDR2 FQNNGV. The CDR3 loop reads CASSWGLAGMSRETQYF. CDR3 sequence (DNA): TGTGCCAGCAGCTGGGGACTAGCGGGAATGAGTAGGGAGACCCAGTACTTC.

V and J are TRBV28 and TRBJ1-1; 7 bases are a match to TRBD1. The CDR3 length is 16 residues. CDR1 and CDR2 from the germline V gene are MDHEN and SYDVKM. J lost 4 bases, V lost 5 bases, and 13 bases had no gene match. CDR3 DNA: TGTGCCAGCAGTCCGCCGACAGGGCTGGGGGGCACTGAAGCTTTCTTT. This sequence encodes CASSPPTGLGGTEAFF.

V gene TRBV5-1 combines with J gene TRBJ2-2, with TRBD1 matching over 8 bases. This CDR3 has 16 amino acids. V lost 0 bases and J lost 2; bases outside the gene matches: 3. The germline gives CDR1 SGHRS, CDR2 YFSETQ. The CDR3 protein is CASSLGTGQNTGELFF. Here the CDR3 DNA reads TGCGCCAGCAGCTTGGGGACAGGGCAAAACACCGGGGAGCTGTTTTTT.

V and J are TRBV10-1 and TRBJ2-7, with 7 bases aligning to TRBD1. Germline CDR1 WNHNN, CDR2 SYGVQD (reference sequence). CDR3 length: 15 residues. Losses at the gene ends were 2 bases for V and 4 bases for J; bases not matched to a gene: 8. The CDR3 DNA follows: TGCGCCAGCAGTGAGAATTCGGACAGGTCTTACGAGCAGTACTTC. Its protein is CASSENSDRSYEQYF.

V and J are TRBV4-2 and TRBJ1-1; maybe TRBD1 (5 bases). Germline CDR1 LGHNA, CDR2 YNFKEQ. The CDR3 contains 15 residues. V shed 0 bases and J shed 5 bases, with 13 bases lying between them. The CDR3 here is CASSQDREGSTEAFF. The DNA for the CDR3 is TGTGCCAGCAGCCAAGATCGGGAGGGGAGTACTGAAGCTTTCTTT.

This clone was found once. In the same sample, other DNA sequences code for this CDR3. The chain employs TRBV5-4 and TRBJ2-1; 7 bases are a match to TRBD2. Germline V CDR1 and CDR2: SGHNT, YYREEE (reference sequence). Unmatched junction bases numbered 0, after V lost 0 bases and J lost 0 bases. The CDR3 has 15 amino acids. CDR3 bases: TGTGCCAGCAGCTTGGGCGGGGGCTCCTACAATGAGCAGTTCTTC. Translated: CASSLGGGSYNEQFF.

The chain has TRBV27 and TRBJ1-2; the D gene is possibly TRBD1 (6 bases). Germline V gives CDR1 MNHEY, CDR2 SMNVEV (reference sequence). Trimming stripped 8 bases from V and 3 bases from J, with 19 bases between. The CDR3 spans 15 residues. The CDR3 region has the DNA TGTGCCAGCCGACACTCAGGGGAGGGAGACTATGGCTACACCTTC. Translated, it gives CASRHSGEGDYGYTF.

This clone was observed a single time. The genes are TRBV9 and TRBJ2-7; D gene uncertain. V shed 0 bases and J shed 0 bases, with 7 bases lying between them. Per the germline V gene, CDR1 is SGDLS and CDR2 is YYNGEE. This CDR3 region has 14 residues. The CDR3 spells CASSVATDSYEQYF. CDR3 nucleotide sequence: TGTGCCAGCAGCGTAGCTACAGACTCCTACGAGCAGTACTTC.